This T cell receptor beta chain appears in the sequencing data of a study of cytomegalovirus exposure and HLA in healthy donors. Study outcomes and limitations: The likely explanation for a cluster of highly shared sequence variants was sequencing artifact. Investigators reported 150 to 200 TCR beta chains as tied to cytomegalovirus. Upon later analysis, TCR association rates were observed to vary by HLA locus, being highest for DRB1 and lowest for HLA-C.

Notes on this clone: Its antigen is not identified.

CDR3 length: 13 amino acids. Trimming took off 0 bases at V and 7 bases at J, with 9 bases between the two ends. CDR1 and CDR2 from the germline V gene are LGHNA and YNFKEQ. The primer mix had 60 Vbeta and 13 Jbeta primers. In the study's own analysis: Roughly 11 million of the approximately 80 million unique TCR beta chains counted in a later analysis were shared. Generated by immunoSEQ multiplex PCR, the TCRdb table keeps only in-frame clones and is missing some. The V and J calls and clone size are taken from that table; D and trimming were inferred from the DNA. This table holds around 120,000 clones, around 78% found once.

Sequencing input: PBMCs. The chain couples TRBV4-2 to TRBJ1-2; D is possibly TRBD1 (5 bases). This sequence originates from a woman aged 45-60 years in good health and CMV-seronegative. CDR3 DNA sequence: TGTGCCAGCAGCCAAGATCAGACAGTTGGCTACACCTTC. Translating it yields CASSQDQTVGYTF.